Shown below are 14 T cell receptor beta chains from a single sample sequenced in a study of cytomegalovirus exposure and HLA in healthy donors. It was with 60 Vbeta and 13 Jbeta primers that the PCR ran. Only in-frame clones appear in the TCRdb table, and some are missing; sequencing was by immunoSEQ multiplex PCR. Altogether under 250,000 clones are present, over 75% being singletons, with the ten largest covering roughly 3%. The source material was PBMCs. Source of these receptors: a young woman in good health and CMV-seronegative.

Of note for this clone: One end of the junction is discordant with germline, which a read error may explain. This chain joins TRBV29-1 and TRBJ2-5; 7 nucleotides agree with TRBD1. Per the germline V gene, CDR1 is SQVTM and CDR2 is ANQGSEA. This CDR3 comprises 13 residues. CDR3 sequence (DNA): TGCAGCGTGAATAAAGCCGGGACAGAGAACCAGTACTTC. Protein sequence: CSVNKAGTENQYF.

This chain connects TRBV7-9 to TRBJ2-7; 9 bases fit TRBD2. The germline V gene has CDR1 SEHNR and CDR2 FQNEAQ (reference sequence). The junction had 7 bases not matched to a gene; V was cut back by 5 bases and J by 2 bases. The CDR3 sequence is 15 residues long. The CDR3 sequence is CASSLGASGAYEQYF. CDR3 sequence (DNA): TGTGCCAGCAGCCTTGGGGCTAGCGGGGCCTACGAGCAGTACTTC.

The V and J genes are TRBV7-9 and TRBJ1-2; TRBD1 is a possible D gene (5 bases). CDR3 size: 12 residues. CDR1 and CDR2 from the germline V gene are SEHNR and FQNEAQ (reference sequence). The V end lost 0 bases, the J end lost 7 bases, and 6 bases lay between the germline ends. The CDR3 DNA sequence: TGTGCCAGCAGCTTAGCGGGGCCTGGCTACACCTTC. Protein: CASSLAGPGYTF.

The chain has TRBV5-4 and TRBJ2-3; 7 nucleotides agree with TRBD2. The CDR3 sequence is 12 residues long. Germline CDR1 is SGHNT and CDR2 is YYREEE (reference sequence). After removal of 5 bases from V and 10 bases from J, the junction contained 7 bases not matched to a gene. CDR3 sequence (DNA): TGTGCCAGCAGGATGAATCGGGAGGCGCAGTATTTT. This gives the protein CASRMNREAQYF.

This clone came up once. CDR3 in DNA: TGTGCCAGTAGTATCAGCGAAGGGGGCAGCTACGAGCAGTACTTC. Protein sequence: CASSISEGGSYEQYF. This chain uses TRBV19 with TRBJ2-7; TRBD1 agrees at 7 bases. In germline, CDR1 is LNHDA, CDR2 SQIVND (reference sequence). V shed 3 bases and J 3 bases; nucleotides not matched to a gene: 8. The CDR3 sequence is 15 residues long.

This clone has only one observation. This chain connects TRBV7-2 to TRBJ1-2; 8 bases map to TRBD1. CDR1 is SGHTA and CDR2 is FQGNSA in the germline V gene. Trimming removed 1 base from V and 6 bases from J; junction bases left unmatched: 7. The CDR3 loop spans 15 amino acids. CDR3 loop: CASSLGSGTGDGYTF. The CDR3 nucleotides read TGTGCCAGCAGCTTAGGATCCGGGACAGGAGATGGCTACACCTTC.

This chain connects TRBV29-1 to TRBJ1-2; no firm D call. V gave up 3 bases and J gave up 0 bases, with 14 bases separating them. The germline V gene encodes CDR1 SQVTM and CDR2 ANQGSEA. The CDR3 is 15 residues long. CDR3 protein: CSVDLGGLSNYGYTF. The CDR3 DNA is TGCAGCGTTGATCTGGGTGGGCTGTCTAACTATGGCTACACCTTC.

CDR3: CASTPLVVLSADQPQHF. The CDR3, as DNA: TGTGCCAGCACCCCTTTAGTGGTTCTAAGTGCGGATCAGCCCCAGCATTTT. The chain is built from TRBV27 and TRBJ1-5; D remains unclear. Trimming pared 7 bases from V and 5 bases from J, leaving 24 bases between. Germline CDR1 and CDR2: MNHEY and SMNVEV (reference sequence). CDR3 length: 17 residues.

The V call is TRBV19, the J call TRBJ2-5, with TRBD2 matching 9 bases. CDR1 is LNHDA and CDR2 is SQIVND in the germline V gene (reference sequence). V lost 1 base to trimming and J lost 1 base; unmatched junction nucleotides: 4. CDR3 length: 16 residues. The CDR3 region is CASSIGRGRAQETQYF. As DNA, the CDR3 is TGTGCCAGTAGTATAGGACGCGGGAGGGCCCAAGAGACCCAGTACTTC.

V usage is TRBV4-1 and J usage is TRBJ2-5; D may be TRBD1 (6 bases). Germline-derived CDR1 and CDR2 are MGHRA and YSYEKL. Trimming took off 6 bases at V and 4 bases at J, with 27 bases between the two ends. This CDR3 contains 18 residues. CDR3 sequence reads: CASREQTFLGGGGETQYF. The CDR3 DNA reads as TGCGCCAGCAGAGAACAGACCTTTCTAGGGGGTGGAGGAGAGACCCAGTACTTC.

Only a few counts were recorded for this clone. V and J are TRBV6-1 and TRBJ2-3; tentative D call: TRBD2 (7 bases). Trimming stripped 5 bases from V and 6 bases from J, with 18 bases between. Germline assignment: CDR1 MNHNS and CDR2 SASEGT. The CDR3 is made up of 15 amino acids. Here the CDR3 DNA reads TGTGCCAGCAGTACAGGGAGGGTATTCGTTGATACGCAGTATTTT. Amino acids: CASSTGRVFVDTQYF.

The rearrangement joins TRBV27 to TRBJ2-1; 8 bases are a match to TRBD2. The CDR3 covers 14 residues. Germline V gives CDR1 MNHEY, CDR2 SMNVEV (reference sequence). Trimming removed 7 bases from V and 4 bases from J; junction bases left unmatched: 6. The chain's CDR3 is CASTLAGQYNEQFF. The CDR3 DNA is TGTGCCAGCACATTAGCGGGACAATACAATGAGCAGTTCTTC.

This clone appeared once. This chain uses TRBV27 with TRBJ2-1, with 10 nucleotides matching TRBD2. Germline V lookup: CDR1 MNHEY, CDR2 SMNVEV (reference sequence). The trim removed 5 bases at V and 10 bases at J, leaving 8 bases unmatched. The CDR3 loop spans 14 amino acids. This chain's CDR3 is CASSPQAGGLEQFF. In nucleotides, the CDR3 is TGTGCCAGCAGTCCTCAAGCGGGGGGGCTGGAGCAGTTCTTC.

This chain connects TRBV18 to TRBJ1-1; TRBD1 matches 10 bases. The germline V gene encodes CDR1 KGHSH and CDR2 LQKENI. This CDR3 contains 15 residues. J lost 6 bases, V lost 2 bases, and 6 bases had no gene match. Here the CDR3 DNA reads TGTGCCAGCTCACCAAAAGGGACAGGGGAGGCTGAAGCTTTCTTT. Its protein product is CASSPKGTGEAEAFF.